The source of this TCR beta chain is a study of T cells after yellow fever vaccination. To note about this clonotype: Its specificity is unknown.

TCRdb re-analysed the 5' RACE reads in MiXCR, keeping a single row per CDR3 protein. Among under 550,000 distinct CDR3 sequences, just over 20% were seen once, and the ten largest hold about 16%. General observations from the study: Among all clonotypes, a small share was observed in both CD4 and CD8 compartments. The study re-detected most primary-vaccination clones after the booster (approximately 96% CD4, around 90% CD8). Peak timing came faster in the weaker secondary response, day 5 versus 15.

The germline gives CDR1 SGHNT, CDR2 YYREEE (reference sequence). The V and J ends lost 8 bases and 1 base, in that order; junction bases with no gene match: 7. CDR3 length equals 15 residues. The rearrangement uses TRBV5-4 and TRBJ2-1; 9 nucleotides line up with TRBD2. The material was PBMCs, obtained roughly 20 days after the first yellow fever vaccination. This TCR was recovered from a man between 18 and 35 years old who received the YFV17D yellow fever vaccine. The DNA for the CDR3 is TGTGCCAGTACCCACGCGGGGGGGTCCTACAATGAGCAGTTCTTC. It translates to CASTHAGGSYNEQFF.